Listed here are 11 T cell receptor beta chains from one sample, sequenced in a study of T-cell memory formation after mild COVID-19. Via MiXCR, TCRdb re-called the 5' RACE reads, giving one row per CDR3 protein. Here the sample spans about 240,000 distinct CDR3 sequences, 8% to 10% being singletons. The sample consisted of PBMCs or a T cell subset sorted from them (not recorded which). These TCRs come from a man between 18 and 35 years old who had mild COVID-19 (a few samples of this study predate the infection). Cell type and time point are not known.

This clonotype was recorded many times. The CDR3 loop reads CASSKTPYDEQYF. The DNA for the CDR3 is TGCGCCAGCAGCAAGACACCTTACGACGAGCAGTACTTC. V and J are TRBV5-1 and TRBJ2-7, with no clear D. The CDR3 is made up of 13 amino acids. CDR1 and CDR2 from the germline V gene are SGHRS and YFSETQ. Trimming shortened V by 4 bases and J by 5 bases, and 13 bases separated the two germline ends.

In this sample, this clonotype turned up many times. The rearrangement uses TRBV4-3 and TRBJ1-2, with D tentatively TRBD1 (5 bases). Germline assignment: CDR1 LGHNA and CDR2 YSLEER. V was shortened by 4 bases and J by 8 bases, with 23 bases between the two germline ends. The CDR3 extends over 16 amino acids. CDR3 sequence: CASSRGDGLGVRGYTF. Here the CDR3 DNA reads TGCGCCAGCAGCCGGGGGGACGGCCTGGGGGTGCGAGGCTACACCTTC.

This clonotype occurred once. This chain connects TRBV12-3 or TRBV12-4 to TRBJ1-1; D gene unclear. The CDR3 spans 13 residues. The V end lost 2 bases, the J end lost 3 bases, and 7 bases lay between the germline ends. This CDR3 is CASSLFTDTEAFF. As DNA, the CDR3 is TGTGCCAGCAGTTTATTCACAGACACTGAAGCTTTCTTT.

The rearrangement joins TRBV18 to TRBJ2-5; the match to TRBD2 covers 7 bases. Germline loops: CDR1 KGHSH, CDR2 LQKENI. There are 15 residues in the CDR3. Trimming at V came to 4 bases and at J to 3 bases, leaving 8 bases not matched to a gene. CDR3 bases: TGTGCCAGCTCACAACGTACGGGGGGAAAAGAGACCCAGTACTTC. Translated: CASSQRTGGKETQYF. Drawing the rest from reference TRBV18 and TRBJ2-5, the complete variable domain is NAGVMQNPRHLVRRRGQEARLRCSPMKGHSHVYWYRQLPEEGLKFMVYLQKENIIDESGMPKERFSAEFPKEGPSILRIQQVVRGDSAAYFCASSQRTGGKETQYFGPGTRLLVL.

CDR3 DNA: TGTGCTAGTGGCCCCCAGGGTTACGAGCAGTACTTC. Amino acids: CASGPQGYEQYF. This chain joins TRBV12-5 and TRBJ2-7; maybe TRBD1 (5 bases). CDR3 length: 12 amino acids. V lost 6 bases to trimming and J lost 4 bases, with 10 bases between them. CDR1 and CDR2 from the germline V gene are LGHNT and FRNRAP.

The V call is TRBV12-3 or TRBV12-4, the J call TRBJ2-7; D remains unclear. This CDR3 region has 13 residues. V was shortened by 1 base and J by 7 bases, with 11 bases between the two germline ends. For the CDR3, the DNA is TGTGCCAGCAGTTTAGGTAGTATTCGGGAGCAGTACTTC. It translates to CASSLGSIREQYF.

This clonotype has a handful of counts. The chain recombines TRBV7-2 with TRBJ1-2, with D hard to call. This CDR3 has 14 amino acids. V shed 1 base and J shed 0 bases, with 6 bases lying between them. From germline, CDR1 is SGHTA and CDR2 FQGNSA. DNA for the CDR3: TGTGCCAGCAGCTTAGACATTTCTAACTATGGCTACACCTTC. Protein product: CASSLDISNYGYTF.

The rearrangement joins TRBV24-1 to TRBJ2-1, with 7 bases matching TRBD1. V was pared by 4 bases and J by 10 bases, with 12 bases of the junction left unmatched. CDR3 length: 15 residues. Germline V gene sequence: CDR1 KGHDR, CDR2 SFDVKD. Here the CDR3 DNA reads TGTGCCACCAGTGACCCCCGGTGGCAGGGGGACGAGCAGTTCTTC. Encoded protein: CATSDPRWQGDEQFF.

This clonotype came up a few times. The CDR3 DNA reads as TGTGCCAGCAGCTTATTAGTCCGTCTCTCTGGAAACACCATATATTTT. Protein: CASSLLVRLSGNTIYF. The chain couples TRBV7-2 to TRBJ1-3; the D is unclear. The CDR3 consists of 16 residues. The V and J ends lost 2 bases and 0 bases respectively, with 11 bases between them. Looked up from germline, CDR1 is SGHTA and CDR2 is FQGNSA.

This chain connects TRBV5-1 to TRBJ2-3; tentatively, D is TRBD2 (7 bases). CDR1 is SGHRS, CDR2 YFSETQ, per germline. The germline V and J ends were trimmed by 4 bases and 15 bases, with 21 bases remaining between them. CDR3 length equals 13 residues. CDR3 sequence reads: CASSPRRTRGRYF. CDR3 nucleotide sequence: TGCGCCAGCAGCCCCAGGAGGACGCGGGGGCGCTATTTT.

This clonotype showed up just a few times. This chain links TRBV24-1 with TRBJ1-2, with unresolved D. CDR1 and CDR2 from the germline V gene are KGHDR and SFDVKD. With 5 bases removed from V and 3 bases from J, the gap between germline ends came to 12 bases. The CDR3 is made up of 14 amino acids. CDR3 coding DNA: TGTGCCACCAGTGGGATAGGTGTCGACTATGGCTACACCTTC. It codes for CATSGIGVDYGYTF.